The 18 T cell receptor beta chains below were found in one sample sequenced in a study of blood T cell repertoires in COVID-19. The repertoire was sequenced with immunoSEQ multiplex PCR; TCRdb's copy has only in-frame clones and lacks some. This repertoire shows hundreds of thousands of clones, about 84% found once; its top ten account for roughly 2%. The sample was PBMCs or T cells enriched from blood (not recorded which). The source of these receptors is a woman between 50 and 59 years old who had recovered from COVID-19.

V and J are TRBV6-5 and TRBJ1-2; unclear D gene. Trimming removed 4 bases at V and 2 bases at J, with 8 bases between. Per germline, CDR1 MNHEY and CDR2 SVGAGI. CDR3 length equals 13 residues. The CDR3 DNA follows: TGTGCCAGCAGTTCGGGTTACAACTATGGCTACACCTTC. The encoded protein is CASSSGYNYGYTF.

This chain's CDR3 is CASRTGPQFNTEAFF. The CDR3 DNA sequence: TGTGCCAGCAGAACAGGGCCTCAATTTAACACTGAAGCTTTCTTT. V gene TRBV11-3 combines with J gene TRBJ1-1, with D tentatively TRBD1 (6 bases). The CDR3 has 15 amino acids. CDR1 is SGHNT, CDR2 YENEEA, per germline. With 6 bases removed from V and 2 bases from J, the gap between germline ends came to 16 bases.

The rearrangement links TRBV4-1 to TRBJ1-4; no firm D call. The germline V gene has CDR1 MGHRA and CDR2 YSYEKL. The CDR3 has 14 amino acids. The germline V and J ends were trimmed by 5 bases and 5 bases, with 12 bases remaining between them. The chain's CDR3 is CASSVRAGNEKLFF. The DNA for the CDR3 is TGCGCCAGCAGCGTCCGCGCGGGAAATGAAAAACTGTTTTTT.

A note on this clone: Other DNA sequences within the sample encode an identical CDR3. CDR3 DNA sequence: TGTGCCAGCAGCTTAGGCGGGGGCTCCTACGAGCAGTACTTC. The encoded protein is CASSLGGGSYEQYF. The chain has TRBV11-2 and TRBJ2-7; 7 positions agree with TRBD2. This CDR3 spans 14 amino acids. Germline V gives CDR1 SGHAT, CDR2 FQNNGV. The V gene end was trimmed by 1 base and the J gene end by 0 bases; junction bases not matched to a gene: 0.

The chain carries TRBV11-3 and TRBJ1-2; a possible D gene is TRBD1 (6 bases). The CDR3 covers 15 residues. Trimming stripped 3 bases from V and 5 bases from J, with 16 bases between. Germline V gene lookup returns CDR1 SGHNT and CDR2 YENEEA. This CDR3 is CASSLGAREGYGYTF. The CDR3 bases are TGTGCCAGCAGCTTGGGGGCAAGGGAGGGATATGGCTACACCTTC. Together with reference TRBV11-3 and TRBJ1-2, the CDR3 gives the full variable domain: EAGVVQSPRYKIIEKKQPVAFWCNPISGHNTLYWYLQNLGQGPELLIRYENEEAVDDSQLPKDRFSAERLKGVDSTLKIQPAELGDSAVYLCASSLGAREGYGYTFGSGTRLTVV.

There are a few counts of this clone. The rearrangement uses TRBV6-1 and TRBJ2-3, with TRBD1 identical over 9 bases. The V gene end was trimmed by 3 bases and the J gene end by 0 bases; junction bases not matched to a gene: 13. This CDR3 has 19 residues. Germline V gives CDR1 MNHNS, CDR2 SASEGT. The DNA of the CDR3 is TGTGCCAGCAGTGATGGTTTACAGGGGGCGAGTCGGAGCACAGATACGCAGTATTTT. Translated: CASSDGLQGASRSTDTQYF.

This chain uses TRBV24-1 with TRBJ2-1; 9 bases line up with TRBD1. This CDR3 has 15 residues. The trim removed 3 bases at V and 4 bases at J, leaving 3 bases unmatched. The germline V gene has CDR1 KGHDR and CDR2 SFDVKD. As DNA, the CDR3 is TGTGCCACCAGTGATCCCGGGACAGGGTACAATGAGCAGTTCTTC. It yields the protein CATSDPGTGYNEQFF.

The chain combines TRBV19 with TRBJ1-5, with D possibly TRBD1 on 6 matching bases. V lost 6 bases to trimming and J lost 2 bases, with 14 bases between them. Germline V gives CDR1 LNHDA, CDR2 SQIVND (reference sequence). The CDR3 loop spans 15 amino acids. The chain's CDR3 is CASRRQARGNQPQHF. The DNA of the CDR3 is TGTGCCAGTAGGAGACAGGCCAGAGGCAATCAGCCCCAGCATTTT.

In its sample, this clone was seen once. The gene calls are TRBV28 and TRBJ2-7; 9 bases fit TRBD1. J gave up 7 bases and V 3 bases, and 10 bases lay outside the gene matches. The CDR3 is made up of 15 amino acids. Germline V gives CDR1 MDHEN, CDR2 SYDVKM. CDR3 bases: TGTGCCAGCAGTTTCACAGGGACAGGGAGTGAAGAGCAGTACTTC. Protein: CASSFTGTGSEEQYF.

There are a few counts of this clone. The chain joins TRBV7-3 to TRBJ2-7; 8 bases agree with TRBD2. After removal of 4 bases from V and 7 bases from J, the junction contained 6 bases not matched to a gene. The CDR3 runs to 13 residues. Germline loops: CDR1 SGHTA, CDR2 FQGTGA. The DNA of the CDR3 is TGTGCCAGCAGCTCCCAGGGACTAGGAGAGCAGTACTTC. This encodes CASSSQGLGEQYF.

This clone has a handful of counts. The CDR3 region is CATSGLADLETQYF. In DNA, the CDR3 is TGTGCCACCAGCGGACTAGCGGACTTAGAGACCCAGTACTTC. The chain is built from TRBV24-1 and TRBJ2-5; 10 bases line up with TRBD2. Germline CDR1 reads KGHDR; CDR2 reads SFDVKD. The CDR3 extends over 14 amino acids. Trimming removed 7 bases from V and 4 bases from J; junction bases left unmatched: 5.

The gene calls are TRBV28 and TRBJ1-1; 7 bases are shared with TRBD1. Losses at the gene ends were 5 bases for V and 11 bases for J; bases not matched to a gene: 8. In germline, CDR1 is MDHEN, CDR2 SYDVKM. This CDR3 is built from 12 residues. The CDR3 DNA sequence: TGTGCCAGCAGTGCACAGGGGTGGATCGCTTTCTTT. It encodes CASSAQGWIAFF.

This chain uses TRBV4-1 with TRBJ2-3; tentative D call: TRBD1 (5 bases). V gave up 1 base and J gave up 3 bases, with 11 bases separating them. Per germline, CDR1 MGHRA and CDR2 YSYEKL. The CDR3 extends over 15 amino acids. CDR3 bases: TGCGCCAGCAGCCAAGCGGTGGGGCGGACAGATACGCAGTATTTT. Protein: CASSQAVGRTDTQYF.

V is TRBV18 and J is TRBJ1-1; 9 bases map to TRBD1. CDR1 and CDR2 (germline): KGHSH, LQKENI. Trimming cost V 3 bases and J 10 bases; bases outside gene matches: 12. This CDR3 is 15 amino acids long. The DNA for the CDR3 is TGTGCCAGCTCACCGGAGGGACAGGGAAGATTAGGAGCTTTCTTT. This codes for CASSPEGQGRLGAFF.

This clone was seen a single time. The chain recombines TRBV18 with TRBJ2-7; 10 bases agree with TRBD2. Per the germline V gene, CDR1 is KGHSH and CDR2 is LQKENI. The CDR3 runs to 17 residues. Losses at the gene ends were 2 bases for V and 6 bases for J; bases not matched to a gene: 13. This CDR3 reads CASSPIAGGRGLGEQYF. Written as DNA, the CDR3 is TGTGCCAGCTCACCAATAGCGGGAGGAAGAGGCCTGGGCGAGCAGTACTTC.

A single count supports this clone. Written as DNA, the CDR3 is TGTGCCAGCAGCCTACCGACTAGTGGGACAGATACGCAGTATTTT. Encoded protein: CASSLPTSGTDTQYF. This chain joins TRBV7-2 and TRBJ2-3; D is perhaps TRBD2 (6 bases). With 5 bases removed from V and 3 bases from J, the gap between germline ends came to 15 bases. This CDR3 comprises 15 residues. CDR1 SGHTA and CDR2 FQGNSA come from the germline V gene.

The rearrangement links TRBV12-5 to TRBJ2-3, with 14 bases identical to TRBD2. Germline V gene data show CDR1 as LGHNT and CDR2 as FRNRAP. CDR3 size: 19 residues. V shed 6 bases, J shed 3 bases, and the junction held 14 bases outside the gene matches. The CDR3 region has the DNA TGTGCTAGTGGCGCCCGACTAGCGGGAGGGCCGGATGGTACAGATACGCAGTATTTT. Translated, it gives CASGARLAGGPDGTDTQYF.

The rearrangement links TRBV4-2 to TRBJ2-1, with 7 bases that match TRBD1. Germline V gene data show CDR1 as LGHNA and CDR2 as YNFKEQ. V trimming: 0 bases; J trimming: 6 bases; junction bases outside the gene matches: 8. The CDR3 has 16 residues. The CDR3 nucleotides are TGTGCCAGCAGCCAAGATCGAGGACAGGTCTTCAATGAGCAGTTCTTC. Translation: CASSQDRGQVFNEQFF.